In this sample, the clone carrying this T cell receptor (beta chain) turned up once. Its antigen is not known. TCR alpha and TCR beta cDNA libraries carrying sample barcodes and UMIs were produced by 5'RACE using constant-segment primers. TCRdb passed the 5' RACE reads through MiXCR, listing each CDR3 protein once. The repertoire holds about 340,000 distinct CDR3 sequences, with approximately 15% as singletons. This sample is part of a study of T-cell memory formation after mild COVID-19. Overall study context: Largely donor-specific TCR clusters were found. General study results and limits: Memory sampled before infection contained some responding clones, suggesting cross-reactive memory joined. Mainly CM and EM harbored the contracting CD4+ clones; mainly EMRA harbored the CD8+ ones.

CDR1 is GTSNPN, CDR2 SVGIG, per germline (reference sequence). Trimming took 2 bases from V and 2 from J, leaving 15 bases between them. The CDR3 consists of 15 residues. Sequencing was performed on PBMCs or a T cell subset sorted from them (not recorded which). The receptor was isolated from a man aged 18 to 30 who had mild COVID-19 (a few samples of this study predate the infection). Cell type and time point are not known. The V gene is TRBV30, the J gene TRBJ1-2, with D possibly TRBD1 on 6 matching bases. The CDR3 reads CAWSFPKRGNYGYTF. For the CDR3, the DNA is TGTGCCTGGAGTTTTCCGAAAAGGGGGAACTATGGCTACACCTTC.